This paragraph reports one T cell receptor beta chain. Clones were read by immunoSEQ multiplex PCR, and TCRdb kept only the in-frame ones, dropping some. The sample yields around 56,000 clones, 90% seen once. This specimen comes from a study of T cell changes during pregnancy in multiple sclerosis. This specimen consisted of peripheral blood, obtained in the first trimester of pregnancy. The sequence derives from a female donor in good health, enrolled as a control in a pregnancy study.

The CDR3 here is CASSLVTGPGDYGYTF. The CDR3, as DNA: TGCGCCAGCAGCTTGGTAACAGGCCCCGGCGACTATGGCTACACCTTC. The V gene is TRBV5-1, the J gene TRBJ1-2; D possibly corresponds to TRBD1 (5 bases). The CDR3 totals 16 residues. With 0 bases removed from V and 3 bases from J, the gap between germline ends came to 15 bases. Germline V CDR1 and CDR2: SGHRS, YFSETQ.